The 18 T cell receptor beta chains below come from one sample, sequenced in a study of metastatic and nonmetastatic thyroid tumors. Patients were all untreated before their thyroid surgery. TCRdb re-called clones via MiXCR from the PCR reads. The data show 15,000 to 20,000 clones, around 25% seen once. Sequenced sample: adjacent normal tissue. The receptors come from a female donor with papillary thyroid cancer or a benign thyroid nodule (not recorded which). Some clones in this sample may be carry-over from other donors' samples.

This chain joins TRBV7-8 and TRBJ1-1, with 12 bases matching TRBD1. Trimming removed 5 bases from V and 2 bases from J; junction bases left unmatched: 12. The length of the CDR3 is 18 residues. Germline CDR1 SGHVS, CDR2 FQNEAQ. This chain's CDR3 is CASSRIGTGGNFNTEAFF. The CDR3 DNA reads TGTGCCAGCAGCCGTATTGGGACAGGGGGCAATTTTAACACTGAAGCTTTCTTT.

In this sample, this clone turned up a few times. Germline is not matched at one junction end, which may reflect a read error. J is TRBJ1-1 and V is TRBV2; the D gene is possibly TRBD1 (5 bases). The CDR3 sequence is 14 residues long. CDR1 is SNHLY and CDR2 is FYNNEI in the germline V gene. The CDR3 coding sequence is TGTGTCAGCAGTGGTGGACGGGGGGTCACTGAAGCTTTCTTT. Translation gives CVSSGGRGVTEAFF.

This clone was seen ten or more times. The chain joins TRBV3-1 to TRBJ1-4, with TRBD1 matching 7 bases. Losses at the gene ends were 1 base for V and 7 bases for J; bases not matched to a gene: 3. CDR3 length equals 14 residues. Germline assignment: CDR1 LGHDT and CDR2 YNNKEL (reference sequence). The CDR3 DNA follows: TGTGCCAGCAGCCAAGCCGGGACAGCTGAAAAACTGTTTTTT. It specifies CASSQAGTAEKLFF. Using reference TRBV3-1 and TRBJ1-4 for the parts outside the CDR3, the full variable domain is DTAVSQTPKYLVTQMGNDKSIKCEQNLGHDTMYWYKQDSKKFLKIMFSYNNKELIINETVPNRFSPKSPDKAHLNLHINSLELGDSAVYFCASSQAGTAEKLFFGSGTQLSVL.

The chain joins TRBV11-1 to TRBJ2-3; TRBD2 agrees at 9 bases. Trimming cost V 0 bases and J 1 base; bases outside gene matches: 5. The CDR3 has 17 residues. Germline values: CDR1 SGHAT, CDR2 FQDESV (reference sequence). For the CDR3, the DNA is TGTGCCAGCAGCTTAGCGGTAGCGGGGGTGGGCACAGATACGCAGTATTTT. The encoded protein is CASSLAVAGVGTDTQYF.

This clone was recorded a few times. The V call is TRBV6-2 or TRBV6-3, the J call TRBJ1-6; possible D gene TRBD1, 5 bases. The ends were cut back, 9 bases at V and 3 bases at J, with 12 bases in the middle. Germline assignment: CDR1 MNHEY and CDR2 SVGEGT. The CDR3 covers 14 residues. CDR3 region: CASTGDGYNSPLHF. The DNA for the CDR3 is TGTGCCAGTACGGGGGACGGCTATAATTCACCCCTCCACTTT.

This clone has at least ten counts. This chain links TRBV5-1 with TRBJ2-1, with no clear D. The V gene lost 4 bases and the J gene lost 4 bases, with 15 bases spanning the gap. The germline CDR1 and CDR2 sequences are SGHRS and YFSETQ. CDR3 length: 15 amino acids. This chain's CDR3 is CASSRMPETYNEQFF. The DNA of the CDR3 is TGCGCCAGCAGCCGTATGCCAGAGACATACAATGAGCAGTTCTTC.

This clone was detected a few times. Sequence at one end of the junction differs from germline and may be a read error. The CDR3 sequence: CASSHSTGLSGNTIYF. CDR3 sequence (DNA): TGTGCCAGCAGTCACTCGACAGGGTTGAGTGGAAACACCATATATTTT. This chain connects TRBV6-2 or TRBV6-3 to TRBJ1-3; the match to TRBD1 covers 7 bases. Per the germline V gene, CDR1 is MNHEY and CDR2 is SVGEGT. This CDR3 is built from 16 residues.

V is TRBV5-1 and J is TRBJ2-2, with 8 bases fitting TRBD2. In germline, CDR1 is SGHRS, CDR2 YFSETQ. CDR3 length equals 14 residues. V shed 4 bases, J shed 4 bases, and the junction held 3 bases outside the gene matches. In nucleotides, the CDR3 is TGCGCCAGCAGCAGGACTAGCCCCACCGGGGAGCTGTTTTTT. Translated: CASSRTSPTGELFF. Variable domain in full (rest from reference TRBV5-1 and TRBJ2-2): KAGVTQTPRYLIKTRGQQVTLSCSPISGHRSVSWYQQTPGQGLQFLFEYFSETQRNKGNFPGRFSGRQFSNSRSEMNVSTLELGDSALYLCASSRTSPTGELFFGEGSRLTVL.

This clone is categorized as medium-sized. The CDR3 region has the DNA TGTGCCAGCAGTTTCGCCAAGAATCAGCCCCAGCATTTT. This gives the protein CASSFAKNQPQHF. This rearrangement joins TRBV12-3 or TRBV12-4 to TRBJ1-5; no clear D. V was pared by 3 bases and J by 4 bases, with 7 bases between. The CDR3 consists of 13 residues.

In DNA, the CDR3 is TGTGCCAGCAGCATACAGGGCGGTTGGCAGTATTTT. Protein: CASSIQGGWQYF. This chain connects TRBV27 to TRBJ2-3; D possibly corresponds to TRBD1 (6 bases). Trimming cost V 6 bases and J 11 bases, with 15 bases left between them. Germline CDR1 and CDR2: MNHEY and SMNVEV (reference sequence). This CDR3 has 12 amino acids.

As regards this clone: Its ends do not fully match the called genes, so a read error is possible. This sequence joins TRBV28 and TRBJ2-3; D is undetermined. Germline V gene lookup returns CDR1 MDHEN and CDR2 SYDVKM. The CDR3 has 13 residues. CDR3 protein: CASSHWTTDKQYF. DNA for the CDR3: TGTGCCAGCAGCCACTGGACCACAGATAAGCAGTATTTT.

This clone was recorded once. The V call is TRBV9, the J call TRBJ2-3; D not certain. The CDR3 covers 16 residues. Germline V gene sequence: CDR1 SGDLS, CDR2 YYNGEE. Trimming took 4 bases from V and 3 from J, leaving 18 bases between them. CDR3: CASSKHVTIETDTQYF. The CDR3 DNA sequence: TGTGCCAGCAGCAAACATGTTACAATAGAGACAGATACGCAGTATTTT.

There are a few counts of this clone. The junction shows a germline mismatch at one end, possibly a read error. Within the sample, other DNA sequences also encode this same CDR3. The chain combines TRBV28 with TRBJ1-1; weak D call: TRBD1 (5 bases). Germline CDR1 MDHEN, CDR2 SYDVKM. The CDR3 covers 14 residues. CDR3 nucleotides: TGTGCCAGCAGTCGGACATTAAGGAACACCGAAGCTTTCTTT. This codes for CASSRTLRNTEAFF. Filled out from reference TRBV28 and TRBJ1-1, the complete variable domain reads DVKVTQSSRYLVKRTGEKVFLECVQDMDHENMFWYRQDPGLGLRLIYFSYDVKMKEKGDIPEGYSVSREKKERFSLILESASTNQTSMYLCASSRTLRNTEAFFGQGTRLTVV.

This clone was seen ten or more times. The V gene is TRBV20-1, the J gene TRBJ2-7, with 8 positions matching TRBD2. The germline V gene has CDR1 DFQATT and CDR2 SNEGSKA (reference sequence). The CDR3 contains 18 residues. V shed 1 base and J 5 bases; nucleotides not matched to a gene: 19. CDR3 residues: CSARGTGTRRLTGDEQYF. The CDR3 DNA reads TGCAGTGCTAGAGGGACCGGGACTAGACGACTGACTGGCGACGAGCAGTACTTC.

This clone is classed as medium-sized. This rearrangement joins TRBV6-1 to TRBJ1-1; D gene uncertain. CDR1 is MNHNS and CDR2 is SASEGT in the germline V gene. Between the trimmed V and J ends, which lost 6 bases and 2 bases, there was a span of 10 bases. This CDR3 contains 13 residues. Here the CDR3 DNA reads TGTGCCAGCAGCCCACGACAAAACACTGAAGCTTTCTTT. It translates to CASSPRQNTEAFF.

The CDR3 nucleotides read TGTGCCAGCAGCTTAGATCCGGGGGGCAACACTGAAGCTTTCTTT. Translated, it gives CASSLDPGGNTEAFF. The chain combines TRBV11-2 with TRBJ1-1; tentative D call: TRBD1 (6 bases). This CDR3 is built from 15 residues. Germline CDR1 is SGHAT and CDR2 is FQNNGV. The V gene lost 0 bases and the J gene lost 2 bases, with 10 bases spanning the gap.

This clone has only a few counts. The chain has TRBV28 and TRBJ2-7; 12 bases align to TRBD1. V was pared by 6 bases and J by 5 bases, with 8 bases of the junction left unmatched. The CDR3 totals 15 residues. The germline gives CDR1 MDHEN, CDR2 SYDVKM. DNA for the CDR3: TGTGCCAGCAGGACCACGGGACAGGGGGCAAACGAGCAGTACTTC. The encoded protein is CASRTTGQGANEQYF. The whole variable domain, filled in from reference TRBV28 and TRBJ2-7, reads DVKVTQSSRYLVKRTGEKVFLECVQDMDHENMFWYRQDPGLGLRLIYFSYDVKMKEKGDIPEGYSVSREKKERFSLILESASTNQTSMYLCASRTTGQGANEQYFGPGTRLTVT.

The V gene is TRBV18, the J gene TRBJ1-2; possible D gene TRBD1, 6 bases. This CDR3 has 15 residues. Per germline, CDR1 KGHSH and CDR2 LQKENI. V was clipped by 0 bases and J by 3 bases, with 11 bases between them. CDR3 amino acids: CASSPPQGLHYGYTF. The DNA of the CDR3 is TGTGCCAGCTCACCACCACAGGGCTTGCACTATGGCTACACCTTC.